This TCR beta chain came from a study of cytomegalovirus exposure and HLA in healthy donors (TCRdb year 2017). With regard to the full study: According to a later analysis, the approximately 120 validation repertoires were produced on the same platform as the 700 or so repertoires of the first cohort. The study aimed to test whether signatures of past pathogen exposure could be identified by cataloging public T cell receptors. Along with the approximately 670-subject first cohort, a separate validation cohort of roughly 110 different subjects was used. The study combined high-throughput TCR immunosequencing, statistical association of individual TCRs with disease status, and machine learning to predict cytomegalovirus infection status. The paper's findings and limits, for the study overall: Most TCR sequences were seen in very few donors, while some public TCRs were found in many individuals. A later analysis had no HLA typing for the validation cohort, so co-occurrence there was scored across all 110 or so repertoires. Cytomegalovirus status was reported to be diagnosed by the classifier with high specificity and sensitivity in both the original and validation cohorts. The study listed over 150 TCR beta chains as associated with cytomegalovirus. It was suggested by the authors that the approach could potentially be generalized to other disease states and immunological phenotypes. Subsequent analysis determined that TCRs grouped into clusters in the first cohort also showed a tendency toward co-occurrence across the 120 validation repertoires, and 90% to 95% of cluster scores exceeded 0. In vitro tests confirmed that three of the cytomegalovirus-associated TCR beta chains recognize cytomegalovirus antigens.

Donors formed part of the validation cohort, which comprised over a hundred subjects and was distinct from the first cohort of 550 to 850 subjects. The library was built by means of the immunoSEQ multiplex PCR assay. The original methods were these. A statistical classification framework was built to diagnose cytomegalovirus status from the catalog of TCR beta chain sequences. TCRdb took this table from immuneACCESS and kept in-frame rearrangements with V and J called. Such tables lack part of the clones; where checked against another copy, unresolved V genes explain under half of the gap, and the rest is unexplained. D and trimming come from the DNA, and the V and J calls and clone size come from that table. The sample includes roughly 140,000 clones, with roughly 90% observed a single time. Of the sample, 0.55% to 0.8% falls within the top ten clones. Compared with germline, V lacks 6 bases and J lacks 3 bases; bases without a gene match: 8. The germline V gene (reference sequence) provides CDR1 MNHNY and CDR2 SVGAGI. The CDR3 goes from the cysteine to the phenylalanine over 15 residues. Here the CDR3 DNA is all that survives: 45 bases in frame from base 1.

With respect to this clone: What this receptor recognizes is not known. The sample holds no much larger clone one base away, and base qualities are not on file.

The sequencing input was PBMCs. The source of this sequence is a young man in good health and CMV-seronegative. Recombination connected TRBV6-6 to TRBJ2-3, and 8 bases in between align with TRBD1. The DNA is TGTGCCAGCAGCTCCGACAGGGGAGTTACAGATACGCAGTATTTT. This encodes CASSSDRGVTDTQYF.